The 14 T cell receptor beta chains given below trace back to one sample, sequenced in a study of T cell repertoires in cytomegalovirus infection. TCRdb independently ran MiXCR on the reads; one entry per CDR3 protein. The sample contains around 180,000 distinct CDR3 sequences, approximately 19% of which appear only once. The material sequenced was PBMCs. These receptors came from a human donor in good health (CMV status not recorded). Some clones in this sample may be carry-over from other donors' samples.

The J gene is TRBJ2-1, the V gene TRBV5-1, with 10 bases lining up with TRBD2. The trim removed 6 bases at V and 6 bases at J, leaving 9 bases unmatched. This CDR3 contains 15 residues. CDR1 is SGHRS, CDR2 YFSETQ, per germline. The CDR3 protein is CASTLAGAEGNEQFF. The CDR3 nucleotides read TGCGCCAGCACCCTAGCGGGAGCAGAGGGCAATGAGCAGTTCTTC.

Ten or more counts support this clonotype. This chain uses TRBV7-8 with TRBJ1-2; D is possibly TRBD1 (5 bases). The V and J ends lost 2 bases and 6 bases respectively, with 13 bases between them. Germline V gene data show CDR1 as SGHVS and CDR2 as FQNEAQ. The CDR3 sequence is 14 residues long. CDR3: CASSLFQGADGYTF. In DNA form, the CDR3 reads TGTGCCAGCAGCTTATTTCAGGGCGCAGATGGCTACACCTTC.

The chain carries TRBV6-6 and TRBJ2-2, with D maybe TRBD1 (6 bases). Germline lookup yields CDR1 MNHNY and CDR2 SVGAGI (reference sequence). The CDR3 has 15 amino acids. The V end was cut by 5 bases, the J end by 3 bases, with 13 bases between. CDR3 protein: CASSRDRSDTGELFF. The CDR3 DNA sequence: TGTGCCAGCAGTAGAGACAGGTCGGACACCGGGGAGCTGTTTTTT.

The CDR3 bases are TGTGCTAGTGGTTTGGGTGGGGGGGGGGGCCCCAATGAGCAGTTCTTC. Protein product: CASGLGGGGGPNEQFF. The V gene is TRBV12-5, the J gene TRBJ2-1, with D maybe TRBD2 (7 bases). The V and J ends lost 1 base and 6 bases respectively, with 16 bases between them. There are 16 residues in the CDR3. Germline V gene lookup returns CDR1 LGHNT and CDR2 FRNRAP.

Points on this clonotype: A junction end diverges from the germline sequence, so it may reflect a read error. The chain recombines TRBV7-2 with TRBJ2-5; TRBD2 matches at 14 bases. The CDR3 loop spans 15 amino acids. CDR1 is SGHTA and CDR2 is FQGNSA in the germline V gene. This chain's CDR3 is CASSLRGTSGSDQYF. The CDR3 nucleotides are TGTGCAAGCAGCCTTAGAGGGACTAGCGGGAGTGACCAGTACTTC.

The rearrangement links TRBV12-3 or TRBV12-4 to TRBJ2-7, with TRBD1 identical over 9 bases. The CDR3 spans 13 residues. Germline trimming cut 6 bases from V and 3 bases from J; bases unmatched to any gene: 3. The CDR3 coding sequence is TGTGCCAGCAGGGGACAGGGAGACTACGAGCAGTACTTC. Translating gives CASRGQGDYEQYF.

This clonotype was seen only a few times. The chain uses TRBV20-1 and TRBJ1-5; D unresolved. Germline V gene lookup returns CDR1 DFQATT and CDR2 SNEGSKA (reference sequence). The CDR3 extends over 15 amino acids. Trimming stripped 6 bases from V and 0 bases from J, with 15 bases between. This CDR3 reads CSAARKLLSNQPQHF. The CDR3 region has the DNA TGCAGTGCCGCTAGGAAACTTCTTAGCAATCAGCCCCAGCATTTT.

As concerns this clonotype: A clone one base away is much larger, so this may be a read error. The chain links TRBV14 to TRBJ2-3; the D is unclear. The CDR3 is made up of 15 amino acids. Germline loops: CDR1 SGHDN, CDR2 FVKESK. Here the CDR3 reads CATSNQLASTDTQYF. CDR3 nucleotides: TGTGCCACCAGCAACCAGCTTGCTAGCACAGATACGCAGTATTTT. Full variable domain (missing parts from reference TRBV14 and TRBJ2-3): EAGVTQFPSHSVIEKGQTVTLRCDPISGHDNLYWYRRVMGKEIKFLLHFVKESKQDESGMPNNRFLAERTGGTYSTLKVQPAELEDSGVYFCATSNQLASTDTQYFGPGTRLTVL.

This clonotype occurred a few times. The chain joins TRBV5-1 to TRBJ2-7; 10 bases are a match to TRBD2. The CDR3 has 16 amino acids. The ends lost 4 bases at V and 1 base at J; junction bases unmatched: 8. Germline V gene lookup returns CDR1 SGHRS and CDR2 YFSETQ. CDR3 residues: CASSPARTSGSYEQYF. The CDR3 DNA sequence: TGCGCCAGCAGCCCGGCCCGGACTAGCGGATCCTACGAGCAGTACTTC. Full variable domain (rest looked up from reference TRBV5-1 and TRBJ2-7): KAGVTQTPRYLIKTRGQQVTLSCSPISGHRSVSWYQQTPGQGLQFLFEYFSETQRNKGNFPGRFSGRQFSNSRSEMNVSTLELGDSALYLCASSPARTSGSYEQYFGPGTRLTVT.

This clonotype was counted a few times. The gene calls are TRBV29-1 and TRBJ1-3; maybe TRBD1 (5 bases). From germline, CDR1 is SQVTM and CDR2 ANQGSEA. This CDR3 contains 15 residues. The V and J ends lost 6 bases and 0 bases respectively, with 15 bases between them. The CDR3 reads CSVAGTGYSGNTIYF. The CDR3, as DNA: TGCAGCGTAGCCGGGACGGGGTACTCTGGAAACACCATATATTTT.

The chain carries TRBV19 and TRBJ2-5; perhaps TRBD1 as D (6 bases). This CDR3 has 13 residues. Per germline, CDR1 LNHDA and CDR2 SQIVND (reference sequence). V lost 4 bases and J 4 bases, leaving 10 bases between the germline ends. The CDR3 spells CASSTATGETQYF. The DNA of the CDR3 is TGTGCCAGTAGTACCGCGACAGGAGAGACCCAGTACTTC.

A few counts support this clonotype. The V gene is TRBV14, the J gene TRBJ1-1; D gene unclear. V gave up 1 base and J gave up 3 bases, with 15 bases separating them. This CDR3 spans 16 amino acids. Germline V CDR1 and CDR2: SGHDN, FVKESK. The DNA for the CDR3 is TGTGCCAGCAGCCAAGCGCGCCGTTTCAGGTACACTGAAGCTTTCTTT. This encodes CASSQARRFRYTEAFF.

This clonotype appeared a few times. This chain links TRBV4-1 with TRBJ2-5; no clear D gene. The CDR3 consists of 14 residues. From germline, CDR1 is MGHRA and CDR2 YSYEKL. V lost 2 bases to trimming and J lost 4 bases, with 11 bases between them. The DNA of the CDR3 is TGCGCCAGCAGCCAAATGAGAGCATCAGAGACCCAGTACTTC. Its translation is CASSQMRASETQYF.

The chain couples TRBV14 to TRBJ1-6, with D possibly TRBD1 on 6 matching bases. The CDR3 runs to 14 residues. CDR1 is SGHDN and CDR2 is FVKESK in the germline V gene. Trimming took 4 bases from V and 10 from J, leaving 14 bases between them. CDR3: CASSLGQRRSPLHF. CDR3 in DNA: TGTGCCAGCAGCCTGGGACAACGGCGCTCACCCCTCCACTTT.